These T cell receptor beta chains were read from a single sample in a study of control samples from healthy donors and cancer patients. TCRdb's copy holds only in-frame clones and misses some; the assay was immunoSEQ multiplex PCR. The sample consists of about 110,000 clones, 70% to 90% of them appearing once. Input material: PBMCs. These receptors originate from a woman aged 55-69 years with lung cancer. Each CDR3 is given without its conserved first and last residue. The order of the fields is J gene, clone size, CDR3 length, V gene, CDR3 protein. The size entry is marked missing in some rows and otherwise reads once, few, many or a size class.

j_call: TRBJ2-1; clone_size: NA; cdr3_length: 10; v_call: TRBV10-3; cdr3_aa: AIKAGDNEQF
j_call: TRBJ1-5; clone_size: NA; cdr3_length: 13; v_call: TRBV6-1; cdr3_aa: ASSEVRGKNQPQH
j_call: TRBJ2-1; clone_size: NA; cdr3_length: 13; v_call: TRBV5-1; cdr3_aa: AIPPGLARYNEQF
j_call: TRBJ2-7; clone_size: NA; cdr3_length: 11; v_call: TRBV2; cdr3_aa: ASSTDRSYEQY
j_call: TRBJ1-1; clone_size: few; cdr3_length: 9; v_call: TRBV2; cdr3_aa: ASSEISEAF
j_call: TRBJ2-5; clone_size: NA; cdr3_length: 13; v_call: TRBV4-1; cdr3_aa: ASSHPTGPQETQY
j_call: TRBJ1-5; clone_size: NA; cdr3_length: 12; v_call: TRBV18; cdr3_aa: ASSLNRAREPQH
j_call: TRBJ2-2; clone_size: NA; cdr3_length: 15; v_call: TRBV3-1/TRBV3-2; cdr3_aa: ASSGSSGTGNTGELF
j_call: TRBJ1-1; clone_size: NA; cdr3_length: 12; v_call: TRBV7-3; cdr3_aa: ASSPTGADTEAF
j_call: TRBJ2-2; clone_size: NA; cdr3_length: 11; v_call: TRBV9; cdr3_aa: ASSARGQGLLF